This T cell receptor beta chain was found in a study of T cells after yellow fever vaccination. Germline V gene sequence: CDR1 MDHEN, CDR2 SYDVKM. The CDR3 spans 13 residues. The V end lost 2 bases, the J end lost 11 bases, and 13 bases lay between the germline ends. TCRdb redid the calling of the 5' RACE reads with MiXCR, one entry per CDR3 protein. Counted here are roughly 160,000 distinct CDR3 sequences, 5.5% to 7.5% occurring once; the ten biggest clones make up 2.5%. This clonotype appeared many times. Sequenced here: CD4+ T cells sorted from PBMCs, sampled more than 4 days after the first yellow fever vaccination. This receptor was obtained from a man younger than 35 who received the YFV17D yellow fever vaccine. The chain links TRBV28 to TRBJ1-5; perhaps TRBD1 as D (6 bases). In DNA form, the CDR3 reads TGTGCCAGCAGTTTAGGGGGCCCCTCGGCCCAGCATTTT. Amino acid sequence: CASSLGGPSAQHF.